This T cell receptor beta chain was recorded in a study of blood T cell repertoires in COVID-19. Study in general: Collection of acute and convalescent COVID-19 samples took place in the United States, Italy and Spain. The analysed material was cDNA or gDNA that came from T cells, B-cell-depleted T cells, or PBMCs.

Per the study methods: Amplification of reference gene primers was used by the study to estimate nucleated cell counts. The data were produced by immunoSEQ multiplex PCR, yet TCRdb's version contains in-frame clones alone and is incomplete. That table supplies the V and J calls and clone size; D and trimming were determined from the DNA. The table shows about 140,000 clones, with roughly 76% occurring only once. The germline V gene encodes CDR1 SGHNT and CDR2 YYREEE (reference sequence). This CDR3 spans 16 amino acids. The J segment lost 3 bases and the V segment lost 4 bases, leaving 7 bases of the junction unmatched.

The J gene is TRBJ2-2, the V gene TRBV5-4, with TRBD1 matching 9 bases. This TCR came from a woman aged 45-65 years with active or convalescent COVID-19. Source material: peripheral blood. CDR3 in amino acids: CASSAGTGSDTGELFF. The CDR3 DNA follows: TGTGCCAGCAGCGCCGGGACAGGGAGTGACACCGGGGAGCTGTTTTTT.